This T cell receptor beta chain was observed in a study of control samples from healthy donors and cancer patients. On this clone: Other DNA sequences in the sample encode the same CDR3.

The CDR3 is made up of 11 amino acids. The V gene lost 5 bases and the J gene lost 5 bases, with 3 bases spanning the gap. Clones were read by immunoSEQ multiplex PCR, and TCRdb kept only the in-frame ones, dropping some. The sample yields about 150,000 clones, 80% to 95% seen once. The TCR sequence derives from a man between 18 and 29 years old in good health. The sample comprised blood. This chain joins TRBV12-3 or TRBV12-4 and TRBJ1-4; D remains unclear. The CDR3 sequence: CASSLNEKLFF. CDR3 DNA: TGTGCCAGCAGTCTAAATGAAAAACTGTTTTTT.